These 23 T cell receptor beta chains were sequenced from one sample in a study of T cells in Graves' hyperthyroidism and ophthalmopathy. Amplified TCR beta CDR3 regions came from RNA transcripts. Primed by the HTBI set, a first-round RT-PCR was run on the TCR CDR3. MiXCR, run by TCRdb on the multiplex PCR reads, gives a single entry per CDR3 protein. This sample carries approximately 590,000 distinct CDR3 sequences, 15% to 17% of them seen once, and the ten largest clones take under 8%. Source material: blood. The receptor source for this set is a woman in her 30s with Graves' hyperthyroidism.

The V and J genes are TRBV20-1 and TRBJ2-1; the match to TRBD2 covers 8 bases. CDR1 and CDR2 (germline): DFQATT, SNEGSKA (reference sequence). V was pared by 1 base and J by 6 bases, with 11 bases of the junction left unmatched. CDR3 length equals 16 residues. CDR3 DNA: TGCAGTGCTAGAGGCGGTGGGGTTAGCGGGATCAATGAGCAGTTCTTC. It codes for CSARGGGVSGINEQFF.

In this sample, this clonotype turned up a few times. One end of the junction varies from germline; a read error may be responsible. This sequence joins TRBV2 and TRBJ2-1; 14 bases line up with TRBD2. Looked up from germline, CDR1 is SNHLY and CDR2 is FYNNEI. The CDR3 has 18 residues. This chain's CDR3 is CTSSGPGLAGVSYNEQFF. DNA of the CDR3: TGTACCAGCAGCGGACCGGGACTAGCGGGAGTATCATACAATGAGCAGTTCTTC.

This clonotype was counted many times. Here the CDR3 DNA reads TGTGCCAGCAGTTCCCTCAGAAGCGGGAGTTACAATGAGCAGTTCTTC. Translation gives CASSSLRSGSYNEQFF. J is TRBJ2-1 and V is TRBV28; 8 bases are shared with TRBD2. Looked up from germline, CDR1 is MDHEN and CDR2 is SYDVKM. The CDR3 loop spans 16 amino acids. The V segment lost 4 bases and the J segment 4 bases; nucleotides outside the gene matches: 9. Supplemented by reference TRBV28 and TRBJ2-1, the full variable domain reads DVKVTQSSRYLVKRTGEKVFLECVQDMDHENMFWYRQDPGLGLRLIYFSYDVKMKEKGDIPEGYSVSREKKERFSLILESASTNQTSMYLCASSSLRSGSYNEQFFGPGTRLTVL.

This clonotype was found many times. This chain connects TRBV7-9 to TRBJ2-6; 8 bases are a match to TRBD1. V shed 10 bases, J shed 3 bases, and the junction held 8 bases outside the gene matches. The germline V gene has CDR1 SEHNR and CDR2 FQNEAQ (reference sequence). This CDR3 spans 15 amino acids. CDR3 nucleotide sequence: TGTGCCAACGACGACAGGGGTGGTGGGGCCAACGTCCTGACTTTC. Encoded protein: CANDDRGGGANVLTF. Filled out from reference TRBV7-9 and TRBJ2-6, the complete variable domain reads DTGVSQNPRHKITKRGQNVTFRCDPISEHNRLYWYRQTLGQGPEFLTYFQNEAQLEKSRLLSDRFSAERPKGSFSTLEIQRTEQGDSAMYLCANDDRGGGANVLTFGAGSRLTVL.

V is TRBV5-4 and J is TRBJ2-2, with a possible D match to TRBD2 (5 bases). This CDR3 has 16 residues. V dropped 8 bases and J dropped 5 bases, with 22 bases sitting between them. Per the germline V gene, CDR1 is SGHNT and CDR2 is YYREEE (reference sequence). CDR3 protein: CASRRAGSSRTGELFF. The CDR3 nucleotides are TGTGCCAGTCGGCGGGCAGGCAGCTCTCGAACCGGGGAGCTGTTTTTT.

Note on this clonotype: It is likely a read error, because the conserved phenylalanine at the end of the CDR3 is missing. The gene calls are TRBV5-6 and TRBJ2-3, with 8 bases identical to TRBD1. Trimming removed 5 bases from V and 3 bases from J; junction bases left unmatched: 8. This CDR3 has 15 amino acids. The germline gives CDR1 SGHDT, CDR2 YYEEEE. The CDR3 sequence is CASRQDRVLTDTQYS. The CDR3 nucleotides are TGTGCCAGCAGACAGGACAGGGTGTTGACAGATACGCAGTATTCT.

This clonotype was found many times. The chain recombines TRBV15 with TRBJ2-5; no clear D. Germline V gene data show CDR1 as LNHNV and CDR2 as YYDKDF (reference sequence). The V end was cut by 0 bases, the J end by 5 bases, with 7 bases between. The CDR3 totals 13 residues. CDR3 region: CATSRDIGETQYF. CDR3 coding DNA: TGTGCCACCAGCAGAGATATCGGGGAGACCCAGTACTTC.

This clonotype was recorded at least ten times. The rearrangement joins TRBV2 to TRBJ2-7; D is unclear. Germline V CDR1 and CDR2: SNHLY, FYNNEI. Trimming cost V 5 bases and J 5 bases, with 19 bases left between them. This CDR3 region has 15 residues. CDR3 sequence: CASSQSPPLDDEQYF. In DNA, the CDR3 is TGTGCCAGCAGTCAGTCTCCCCCCCTCGACGACGAGCAGTACTTC.

This clonotype was found many times. The gene calls are TRBV5-1 and TRBJ2-7; 7 nucleotides align to TRBD1. The CDR3 is 17 amino acids. Germline values: CDR1 SGHRS, CDR2 YFSETQ. J was trimmed by 3 bases and V by 3 bases; bases with no gene match: 15. The chain's CDR3 is CASSSASPQTGLYEQYF. DNA for the CDR3: TGCGCCAGCAGCTCGGCATCCCCCCAGACAGGGCTCTACGAGCAGTACTTC.

The chain links TRBV3-1 to TRBJ2-7; TRBD2 matches 8 bases. The CDR3 sequence is 13 residues long. V was clipped by 4 bases and J by 4 bases; unmatched bases: 3. CDR1 and CDR2 from the germline V gene are LGHDT and YNNKEL (reference sequence). The DNA of the CDR3 is TGTGCCAGCAGCCGAGAGCGGGGGTACGAGCAGTACTTC. Encoded protein: CASSRERGYEQYF.

The sample holds many counts of this clonotype. The chain carries TRBV30 and TRBJ1-1; D remains unclear. The germline V gene has CDR1 GTSNPN and CDR2 SVGIG (reference sequence). V lost 2 bases, J lost 2 bases, and 9 bases lay in between. This CDR3 has 13 amino acids. CDR3 sequence: CAWSSQDNTEAFF. DNA of the CDR3: TGTGCCTGGAGTTCGCAGGATAACACTGAAGCTTTCTTT.

The V and J genes are TRBV19 and TRBJ2-1; the match to TRBD2 covers 7 bases. The ends lost 1 base at V and 6 bases at J; junction bases unmatched: 9. The CDR3 extends over 16 amino acids. The germline V gene has CDR1 LNHDA and CDR2 SQIVND (reference sequence). CDR3 in amino acids: CASSIVIGTGGNEQFF. CDR3 nucleotides: TGTGCCAGTAGTATAGTAATAGGGACGGGGGGCAATGAGCAGTTCTTC.

This clonotype was seen repeatedly, ten times or more. The chain combines TRBV7-9 with TRBJ1-5; TRBD1 might be the D (5 bases). The germline gives CDR1 SEHNR, CDR2 FQNEAQ (reference sequence). V lost 5 bases, J lost 9 bases, and 20 bases lay in between. The CDR3 loop spans 15 amino acids. The CDR3 DNA sequence: TGTGCCAGCAGCCCCGACGGGGGAACCGGTGCGCCCCAGCATTTT. Amino acids: CASSPDGGTGAPQHF. Supplemented by reference TRBV7-9 and TRBJ1-5, the full variable domain reads DTGVSQNPRHKITKRGQNVTFRCDPISEHNRLYWYRQTLGQGPEFLTYFQNEAQLEKSRLLSDRFSAERPKGSFSTLEIQRTEQGDSAMYLCASSPDGGTGAPQHFGDGTRLSIL.

The rearrangement links TRBV19 to TRBJ2-7; a possible D gene is TRBD2 (5 bases). CDR3 length equals 15 residues. Trimming cost V 6 bases and J 6 bases, with 21 bases left between them. Per the germline V gene, CDR1 is LNHDA and CDR2 is SQIVND (reference sequence). CDR3 bases: TGTGCCAGTAGCCACACTACGGCGGGTGGAAGCGAGCAGTACTTC. As protein: CASSHTTAGGSEQYF. Complete variable domain (other parts from reference TRBV19 and TRBJ2-7): DGGITQSPKYLFRKEGQNVTLSCEQNLNHDAMYWYRQDPGQGLRLIYYSQIVNDFQKGDIAEGYSVSREKKESFPLTVTSAQKNPTAFYLCASSHTTAGGSEQYFGPGTRLTVT.

This clonotype appeared a few times. V usage is TRBV28 and J usage is TRBJ2-7, with 8 bases aligning to TRBD1. J was trimmed by 4 bases and V by 6 bases; bases with no gene match: 11. The CDR3 extends over 15 amino acids. Germline CDR1 MDHEN, CDR2 SYDVKM. The CDR3 DNA follows: TGTGCCAGCAGGACCCCGGGACAGGACCTATACGAGCAGTACTTC. Protein product: CASRTPGQDLYEQYF. The variable domain in full, completed from reference TRBV28 and TRBJ2-7, reads DVKVTQSSRYLVKRTGEKVFLECVQDMDHENMFWYRQDPGLGLRLIYFSYDVKMKEKGDIPEGYSVSREKKERFSLILESASTNQTSMYLCASRTPGQDLYEQYFGPGTRLTVT.

The chain has TRBV19 and TRBJ1-3; 7 bases match TRBD1. This CDR3 comprises 17 residues. V was clipped by 3 bases and J by 5 bases; unmatched bases: 13. Germline V CDR1 and CDR2: LNHDA, SQIVND (reference sequence). Written as DNA, the CDR3 is TGTGCCAGTAGTATTGGGCCCAGGGGGGCCTCGAGAAACACCATATATTTT. Translated: CASSIGPRGASRNTIYF.

In this sample, this clonotype turned up a few times. The chain has TRBV7-9 and TRBJ2-7; D not resolved. The CDR3 totals 15 residues. Per germline, CDR1 SEHNR and CDR2 FQNEAQ (reference sequence). The ends were cut back, 4 bases at V and 3 bases at J, with 16 bases in the middle. CDR3 residues: CASSSADGSNYEQYF. In DNA, the CDR3 is TGTGCCAGCAGCTCCGCGGACGGATCTAACTACGAGCAGTACTTC.

This clonotype has at least ten counts. CDR3 nucleotides: TGTGCCAGCAGCTTAGTCGAAACAGGGGGGAACTACAATGAGCAGTTCTTC. Translating gives CASSLVETGGNYNEQFF. The chain employs TRBV7-2 and TRBJ2-1; the match to TRBD1 covers 8 bases. The CDR3 totals 17 residues. Trimming cost V 1 base and J 3 bases; bases outside gene matches: 8. CDR1 SGHTA and CDR2 FQGNSA come from the germline V gene.

This clonotype was counted at least ten times. The rearrangement uses TRBV20-1 and TRBJ2-4; D is uncertain. V gave up 0 bases and J gave up 1 base, with 10 bases separating them. Germline CDR1 reads DFQATT; CDR2 reads SNEGSKA (reference sequence). This CDR3 is built from 15 residues. The CDR3 region is CSARDSALAKNIQYF. CDR3 nucleotides: TGCAGTGCTAGAGATTCCGCGCTCGCCAAAAACATTCAGTACTTC.

In this sample, this clonotype turned up many times. The genes are TRBV11-2 and TRBJ2-7; D is perhaps TRBD1 (5 bases). The CDR3 consists of 14 residues. V lost 1 base and J lost 3, with 10 bases in between. CDR1 and CDR2 from the germline V gene are SGHAT and FQNNGV. This chain's CDR3 is CASSLGVRDYEQYF. CDR3 sequence (DNA): TGTGCCAGCAGCTTAGGGGTCAGGGACTACGAGCAGTACTTC.

This clonotype was detected a few times. The V gene is TRBV19, the J gene TRBJ2-1; possible D gene TRBD2, 6 bases. CDR1 and CDR2 (germline): LNHDA, SQIVND (reference sequence). The CDR3 consists of 13 residues. V shed 4 bases and J shed 10 bases, with 14 bases lying between them. This CDR3 reads CASSTGLDWEQFF. The CDR3 DNA reads TGTGCCAGTAGTACGGGACTCGACTGGGAGCAGTTCTTC.

This clonotype has a count of ten or more. This chain joins TRBV24-1 and TRBJ2-3; 8 positions agree with TRBD2. This CDR3 contains 15 residues. CDR1 and CDR2 (germline): KGHDR, SFDVKD. V trimming: 4 bases; J trimming: 3 bases; junction bases outside the gene matches: 5. The chain's CDR3 is CATSDPAGATDTQYF. The DNA for the CDR3 is TGTGCCACCAGTGACCCAGCGGGAGCTACAGATACGCAGTATTTT.

This clonotype was seen at least ten times. The V gene is TRBV7-2, the J gene TRBJ1-1; tentative D call: TRBD1 (6 bases). Trimming shortened V by 5 bases and J by 1 base, and 11 bases separated the two germline ends. Germline CDR1 is SGHTA and CDR2 is FQGNSA. The CDR3 sequence is 14 residues long. CDR3 in amino acids: CASSRQTGNTEAFF. The CDR3 DNA follows: TGTGCCAGCAGCCGACAGACAGGGAACACTGAAGCTTTCTTT.